Listed here is a single T cell receptor (beta chain). The sample belongs to a study of T cell responses to AZD1222 COVID-19 vaccine. Looked up from germline, CDR1 is MNHEY and CDR2 is SMNVEV (reference sequence). Trimming removed 6 bases at V and 2 bases at J, with 14 bases between. CDR3 length: 16 residues. Measured with immunoSEQ multiplex PCR; TCRdb has only the in-frame clones, and not every one. The table shows 200,000 to 300,000 clones, with over 85% occurring only once. The sample here was peripheral blood, taken on day 0 of AZD1222 vaccination. The V gene is TRBV27, the J gene TRBJ2-6; D is unresolved. The receptor was derived from an adult in good health. The CDR3 nucleotides read TGTGCCAGCAGCCCCTCATCGGCGACTGGGGCCAACGTCCTGACTTTC. Amino acids: CASSPSSATGANVLTF.